In this sample, the clone carrying this TCR beta chain turned up a few times. The target antigen is unknown. CDR3 length equals 17 residues. Germline CDR1 reads LGHNT; CDR2 reads FRNRAP. Trimming at V came to 4 bases and at J to 9 bases, leaving 15 bases not matched to a gene. Using immunoSEQ multiplex PCR, the repertoire was profiled, and TCRdb retains in-frame clones only, with some absent. The table shows about 35,000 clones, with about 95% occurring only once. The sample belongs to a study of graft-versus-host responses after intestinal transplantation. Study overall: For 2 to 4 years after anti-thymocyte globulin induction, all recipients took tacrolimus and steroids.

General study findings and limits: Declining HvG levels early post-transplant were linked to peak circulating GvH clone levels. Recipient marrow contained GvH clones, some of which appeared first in ileum or blood. Elevated graft-versus-host to host-versus-graft clonal ratios in allografts were recorded for patients with graft-donor T cell macrochimerism.

The specimen comprised PBMCs, sampled 16 days after intestinal transplant. The chain recombines TRBV12-5 with TRBJ2-1; 10 bases are a match to TRBD2. The receptor comes from a human patient who received an intestinal transplant, so some T cells may come from the graft donor. Here the CDR3 DNA reads TGTGCTAGTGGTTCCCCCGGGGGGCTAGCGGGAGCTATTGAGCAGTTCTTC. Encoded protein: CASGSPGGLAGAIEQFF.